This TCR beta chain was recovered during a study of graft-versus-host responses after intestinal transplantation. Labeling with CFSE marked some 200,000 responder cells, which were plated with some 200,000 irradiated, violet-dye-labeled stimulator cells. After mixed lymphocyte reaction, dividing CD4+ and CD8+ responder T cells were sorted. The CDR3 runs to 17 residues. Trimming cost V 4 bases and J 4 bases; bases outside gene matches: 13. Looked up from germline, CDR1 is MGHRA and CDR2 is YSYEKL. Sequencing was performed with immunoSEQ multiplex PCR; in TCRdb, only in-frame clones are kept and a portion is missing. The sample lists around 9,200 clones; 29% were seen once.

The gene calls are TRBV4-1 and TRBJ2-7; TRBD1 agrees at 10 bases. This material consisted of alloreactive CD8+ T cells from a mixed lymphocyte reaction culture, taken before intestinal transplant. Subset given: CFSE-low proliferating T cells sorted from approximately six-day pre-transplant mixed lymphocyte reaction (GvH or HvG direction). This clonotype originated in a human patient who received an intestinal transplant. As DNA, the CDR3 is TGCGCCAGCAGCCGAGAGAGTAGGGGACAGGGGATGTACGAGCAGTACTTC. Residues: CASSRESRGQGMYEQYF.